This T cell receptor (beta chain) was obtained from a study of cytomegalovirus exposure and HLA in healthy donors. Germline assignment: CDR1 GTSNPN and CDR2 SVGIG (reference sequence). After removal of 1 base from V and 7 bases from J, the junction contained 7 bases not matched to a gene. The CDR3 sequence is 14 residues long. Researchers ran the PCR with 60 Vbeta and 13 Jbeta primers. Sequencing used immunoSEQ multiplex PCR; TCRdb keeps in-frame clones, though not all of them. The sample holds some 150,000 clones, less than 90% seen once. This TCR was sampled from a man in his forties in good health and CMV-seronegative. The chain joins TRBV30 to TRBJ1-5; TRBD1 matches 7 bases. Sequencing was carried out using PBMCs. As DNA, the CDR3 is TGTGCCTGGAGTGACCGGGACAGAAGGCAGCCCCAGCATTTT. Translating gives CAWSDRDRRQPQHF.